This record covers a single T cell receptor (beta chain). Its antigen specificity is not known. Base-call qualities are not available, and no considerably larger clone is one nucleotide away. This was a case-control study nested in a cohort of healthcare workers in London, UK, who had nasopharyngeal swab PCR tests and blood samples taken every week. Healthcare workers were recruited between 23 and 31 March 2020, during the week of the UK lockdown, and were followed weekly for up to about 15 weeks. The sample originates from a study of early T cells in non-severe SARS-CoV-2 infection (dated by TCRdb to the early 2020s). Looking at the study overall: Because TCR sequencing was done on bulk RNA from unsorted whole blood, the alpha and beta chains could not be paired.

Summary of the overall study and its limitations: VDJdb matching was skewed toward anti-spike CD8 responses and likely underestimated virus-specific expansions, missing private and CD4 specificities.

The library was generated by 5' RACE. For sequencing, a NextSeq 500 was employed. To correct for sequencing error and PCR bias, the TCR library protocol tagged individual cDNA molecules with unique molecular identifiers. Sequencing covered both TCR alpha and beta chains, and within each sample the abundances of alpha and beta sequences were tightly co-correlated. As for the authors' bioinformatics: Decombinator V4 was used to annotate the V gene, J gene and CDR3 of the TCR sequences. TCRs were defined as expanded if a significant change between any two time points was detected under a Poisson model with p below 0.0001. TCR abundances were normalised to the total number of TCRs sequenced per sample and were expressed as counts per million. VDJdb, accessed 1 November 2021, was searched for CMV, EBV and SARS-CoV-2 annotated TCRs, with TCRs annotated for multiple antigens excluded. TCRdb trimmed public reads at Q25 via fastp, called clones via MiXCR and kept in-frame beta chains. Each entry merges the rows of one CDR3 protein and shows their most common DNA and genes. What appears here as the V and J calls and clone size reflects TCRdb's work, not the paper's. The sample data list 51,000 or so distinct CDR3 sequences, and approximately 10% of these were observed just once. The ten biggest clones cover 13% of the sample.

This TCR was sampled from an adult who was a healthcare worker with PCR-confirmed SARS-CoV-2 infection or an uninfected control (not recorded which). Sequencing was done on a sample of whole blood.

Here the CDR3 is given as CASSLALGGYNEQFF. The nucleotide sequence is TGTGCCAGCAGCTTAGCTCTTGGGGGCTACAATGAGCAGTTCTTC. The rearrangement joined TRBV7-2 to TRBJ2-1; the D gene could be either TRBD1 or TRBD2, each agreeing at 5 bases. The germline V gene supplies CDR1 SGHTA and CDR2 FQGNSA. V is shortened by 0 bases, J by 3 bases, and the region joining them spans 9 bases. The CDR3, from cysteine to phenylalanine, totals 15 residues. The only DNA kept is the CDR3, 45 bases in frame from the first base.